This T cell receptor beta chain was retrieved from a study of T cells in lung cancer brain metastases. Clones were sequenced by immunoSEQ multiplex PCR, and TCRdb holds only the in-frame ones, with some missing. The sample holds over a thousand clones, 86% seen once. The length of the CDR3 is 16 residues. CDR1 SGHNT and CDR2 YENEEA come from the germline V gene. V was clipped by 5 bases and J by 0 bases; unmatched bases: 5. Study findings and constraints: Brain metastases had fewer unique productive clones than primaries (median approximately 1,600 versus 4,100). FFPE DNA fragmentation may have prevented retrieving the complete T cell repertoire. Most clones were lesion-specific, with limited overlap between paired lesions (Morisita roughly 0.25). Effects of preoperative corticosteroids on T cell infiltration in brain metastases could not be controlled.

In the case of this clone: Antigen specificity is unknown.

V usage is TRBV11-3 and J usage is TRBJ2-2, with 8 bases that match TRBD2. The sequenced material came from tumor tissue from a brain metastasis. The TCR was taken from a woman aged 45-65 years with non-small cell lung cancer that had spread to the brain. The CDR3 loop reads CASSPGGKTNTGELFF. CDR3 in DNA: TGTGCCAGCAGCCCGGGGGGGAAAACGAACACCGGGGAGCTGTTTTTT.